A single sample gave rise to the 10 T cell receptor beta chains below, sequenced in a study of blood T cell repertoires in COVID-19. Produced via immunoSEQ multiplex PCR; TCRdb's table is partial and in-frame only. The sample lists over 90,000 clones, about nine tenths seen once, with around 3.4% in the top ten. The source material was peripheral blood. Receptor source: a woman in her 70s with acute or convalescent COVID-19.

In regard to this clone: One end of the junction is discordant with germline, which a read error may explain. This chain joins TRBV5-1 and TRBJ2-3; 8 bases fit TRBD1. Germline V gives CDR1 SGHRS, CDR2 YFSETQ. The CDR3 sequence is 17 residues long. CDR3 in DNA: TGCGCCAGCAGCCAGAACCCTACAGGGGGTGGCACAAATACGCAGTATTTT. This gives the protein CASSQNPTGGGTNTQYF.

The chain employs TRBV24-1 and TRBJ2-3, with D perhaps matching TRBD2 (5 bases). Deletions cut 11 bases from V and 2 bases from J, with 13 bases between. The V gene's germline CDR1 is KGHDR and CDR2 SFDVKD. This CDR3 has 13 amino acids. The CDR3 DNA is TGTGCCAGTCAGAGCGGCTACACAGATACGCAGTATTTT. Its protein is CASQSGYTDTQYF.

J is TRBJ2-2 and V is TRBV4-2, with D hard to call. This CDR3 spans 14 amino acids. V dropped 2 bases and J dropped 2 bases, with 6 bases sitting between them. Germline V lookup: CDR1 LGHNA, CDR2 YNFKEQ. The chain's CDR3 is CASSQQINTGELFF. The CDR3 DNA reads TGTGCCAGCAGCCAACAGATCAACACCGGGGAGCTGTTTTTT.

This chain uses TRBV5-1 with TRBJ2-3; D ambiguous. Trimming took off 0 bases at V and 0 bases at J, with 11 bases between the two ends. Germline V gene data show CDR1 as SGHRS and CDR2 as YFSETQ. This CDR3 is built from 16 residues. CDR3 sequence reads: CASSLALTFSTDTQYF. CDR3 nucleotides: TGCGCCAGCAGCTTGGCACTTACCTTTAGCACAGATACGCAGTATTTT.

With regard to this clone: Other DNA sequences in the same sample also yield this CDR3. The rearrangement links TRBV6-6 to TRBJ1-3, with 8 nucleotides matching TRBD1. This CDR3 comprises 15 residues. V trimming: 5 bases; J trimming: 5 bases; junction bases outside the gene matches: 8. Per the germline V gene, CDR1 is MNHNY and CDR2 is SVGAGI (reference sequence). CDR3 bases: TGTGCCAGCAGTCAACAGGGACAGGAGAGAAACACCATATATTTT. Its protein product is CASSQQGQERNTIYF.

This CDR3 reads CASSRGYRTGGDTEAFF. The DNA of the CDR3 is TGCGCCAGCAGCCGCGGTTACAGGACCGGTGGGGACACTGAAGCTTTCTTT. V and J are TRBV5-1 and TRBJ1-1; D perhaps matches TRBD1 (5 bases). Trimming removed 4 bases at V and 3 bases at J, with 22 bases between. The CDR3 totals 17 residues. Germline CDR1 is SGHRS and CDR2 is YFSETQ.

The V and J genes are TRBV14 and TRBJ1-2; 9 bases are a match to TRBD1. Germline CDR1 is SGHDN and CDR2 is FVKESK. V shed 4 bases, J shed 4 bases, and the junction held 7 bases outside the gene matches. The CDR3 spans 15 residues. This CDR3 is CASSRGTGQTYGYTF. In DNA, the CDR3 is TGTGCCAGCAGCCGGGGGACAGGGCAAACCTATGGCTACACCTTC. The variable domain in full, with the rest retrieved from reference TRBV14 and TRBJ1-2, is EAGVTQFPSHSVIEKGQTVTLRCDPISGHDNLYWYRRVMGKEIKFLLHFVKESKQDESGMPNNRFLAERTGGTYSTLKVQPAELEDSGVYFCASSRGTGQTYGYTFGSGTRLTVV.

This sequence joins TRBV27 and TRBJ2-1; 12 bases align to TRBD2. Germline CDR1 reads MNHEY; CDR2 reads SMNVEV (reference sequence). V gave up 6 bases and J gave up 9 bases; unmatched junction bases: 9. The CDR3 sequence is 15 residues long. The CDR3 DNA reads TGTGCCAGCAGCCTCCGACTAGCGGGAGCGGGTGAGCAGTTCTTC. Protein sequence: CASSLRLAGAGEQFF.

The V call is TRBV11-2, the J call TRBJ2-5; TRBD2 matches 7 bases. The CDR3 is 16 amino acids. Trimming at V came to 0 bases and at J to 5 bases, leaving 9 bases not matched to a gene. Germline CDR1 SGHAT, CDR2 FQNNGV. CDR3 loop: CASSLDGGSRGETQYF. CDR3 coding DNA: TGTGCCAGCAGCTTAGATGGCGGGAGTCGGGGGGAGACCCAGTACTTC.

This chain links TRBV5-4 with TRBJ1-4; no clear D gene. Germline V CDR1 and CDR2: SGHNT, YYREEE (reference sequence). V was shortened by 2 bases and J by 3 bases, with 11 bases between the two germline ends. This CDR3 is 15 amino acids long. CDR3 region: CASSFSGLANEKLFF. DNA for the CDR3: TGTGCCAGCAGCTTCAGCGGGTTAGCTAATGAAAAACTGTTTTTT.